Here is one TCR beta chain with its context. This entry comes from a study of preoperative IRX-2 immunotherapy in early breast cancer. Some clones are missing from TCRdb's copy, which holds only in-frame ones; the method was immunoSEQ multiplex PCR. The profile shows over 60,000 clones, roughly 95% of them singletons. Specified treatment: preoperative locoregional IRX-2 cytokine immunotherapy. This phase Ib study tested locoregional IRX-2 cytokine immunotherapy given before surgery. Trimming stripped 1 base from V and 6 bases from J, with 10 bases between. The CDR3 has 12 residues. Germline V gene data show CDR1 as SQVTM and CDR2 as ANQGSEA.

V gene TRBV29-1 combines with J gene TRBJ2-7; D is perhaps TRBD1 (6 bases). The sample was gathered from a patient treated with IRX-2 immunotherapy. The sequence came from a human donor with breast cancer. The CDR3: CSVEAQGSEQYF. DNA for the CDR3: TGCAGCGTTGAAGCACAGGGTAGCGAGCAGTACTTC.